These 28 T cell receptor beta chains share one sample of origin, sequenced in a study of blood T cells in healthy people across ages. Together with a sample-barcoded 5' primer, a J-beta primer mix was included in a second PCR lasting roughly 6 to 12 cycles. One entry per CDR3 protein, called by TCRdb with MiXCR from the 5' RACE reads. The repertoire has fewer than 700,000 distinct CDR3 sequences, around two fifths of them found once; the top ten carry around 30%. The sample taken for sequencing was blood. The source of these receptors is an elderly man in good health.

The chain recombines TRBV20-1 with TRBJ1-1; D unclear. Between the trimmed V and J ends, which lost 1 base and 0 bases, there was a span of 6 bases. The CDR3 loop spans 13 amino acids. From germline, CDR1 is DFQATT and CDR2 SNEGSKA (reference sequence). In DNA form, the CDR3 reads TGCAGTGCTAGAGCCCCACTGAACACTGAAGCTTTCTTT. Translating gives CSARAPLNTEAFF.

There are a few counts of this clonotype. The V gene is TRBV10-3, the J gene TRBJ2-1; possibly TRBD2 for D (6 bases). Per germline, CDR1 ENHRY and CDR2 SYGVKD. V lost 6 bases, J lost 8 bases, and 11 bases lay in between. The CDR3 runs 12 residues. DNA for the CDR3: TGTGCCATCAGCCGACTAGATCATGAGCAGTTCTTC. This encodes CAISRLDHEQFF.

The chain combines TRBV4-1 with TRBJ1-5, with TRBD1 matching 8 bases. The germline CDR1 and CDR2 sequences are MGHRA and YSYEKL. With V trimmed by 1 base and J by 7 bases, 9 bases remained unmatched. There are 16 residues in the CDR3. For the CDR3, the DNA is TGCGCCAGCAGCCAAGCCGCGCAGGGGGCAGGGCAGCCCCAGCATTTT. Translation: CASSQAAQGAGQPQHF.

The chain couples TRBV24-1 to TRBJ2-3, with TRBD1 matching over 8 bases. The V gene end was trimmed by 4 bases and the J gene end by 2 bases; junction bases not matched to a gene: 4. The CDR3 sequence is 15 residues long. Germline V gene data show CDR1 as KGHDR and CDR2 as SFDVKD. The chain's CDR3 is CATSEGTGTTDTQYF. CDR3 DNA sequence: TGTGCCACCAGTGAGGGGACAGGTACCACAGATACGCAGTATTTT.

This clonotype has at least ten counts. This chain links TRBV29-1 with TRBJ2-7; 9 bases map to TRBD1. Per germline, CDR1 SQVTM and CDR2 ANQGSEA. The CDR3 consists of 14 residues. Losses at the gene ends were 7 bases for V and 1 base for J; bases not matched to a gene: 8. As DNA, the CDR3 is TGCAGCGGATTGACAGGGGGTGGGTCCTACGAGCAGTACTTC. Protein sequence: CSGLTGGGSYEQYF.

The table lists this clonotype with many counts. The genes are TRBV29-1 and TRBJ2-5, with D unclear. The CDR3 spans 12 residues. In germline, CDR1 is SQVTM, CDR2 ANQGSEA. Trimming shortened V by 5 bases and J by 2 bases, and 9 bases separated the two germline ends. CDR3 loop: CSVSYSQETQYF. The DNA for the CDR3 is TGCAGCGTTTCATACAGTCAAGAGACCCAGTACTTC.

This clonotype was seen only a few times. The chain links TRBV20-1 to TRBJ2-7, with D possibly called TRBD1 or TRBD2 (5 bases each). The CDR3 totals 14 residues. V was shortened by 5 bases and J by 3 bases, with 17 bases between the two germline ends. The germline gives CDR1 DFQATT, CDR2 SNEGSKA (reference sequence). The CDR3 loop is CSAVIRDRYYEQYF. The CDR3 bases are TGCAGTGCTGTAATCCGGGACCGTTACTACGAGCAGTACTTC.

The CDR3 spells CASRPGAASTDTQYF. The CDR3 bases are TGTGCCAGCAGGCCCGGGGCGGCTAGCACAGATACGCAGTATTTT. The genes are TRBV28 and TRBJ2-3, with D perhaps being TRBD1 or TRBD2 (5 bases each). This CDR3 has 15 residues. CDR1 is MDHEN, CDR2 SYDVKM, per germline. Trimming removed 6 bases at V and 0 bases at J, with 13 bases between.

The chain recombines TRBV28 with TRBJ2-6, with D tentatively TRBD1 (7 bases). CDR3 length: 15 residues. V was trimmed by 6 bases and J by 9 bases, leaving 18 bases between them. Germline-derived CDR1 and CDR2 are MDHEN and SYDVKM. Written as DNA, the CDR3 is TGTGCCAGCAGCACGGAGGGGGCCGGAGGCAACGTCCTGACTTTC. It encodes CASSTEGAGGNVLTF.

J is TRBJ2-1 and V is TRBV20-1; 9 bases match TRBD2. The J call is doubtful: the DNA matches TRBJ2-7 better. The CDR3 totals 18 residues. The V gene's germline CDR1 is DFQATT and CDR2 SNEGSKA (reference sequence). CDR3 loop: CSARDQMAGGSSYNEQYF. CDR3 sequence (DNA): TGCAGTGCTAGAGATCAGATGGCGGGAGGGAGCTCCTACAATGAGCAGTACTTC.

This clonotype was detected only a few times. The V and J genes are TRBV12-3 or TRBV12-4 and TRBJ2-3; D gene ambiguous. The CDR3 totals 13 residues. Trimming removed 6 bases from V and 4 bases from J, with 11 bases in between. In DNA form, the CDR3 reads TGTGCCAGCAGCCCACCTAACGCAGATACGCAGTATTTT. This gives the protein CASSPPNADTQYF.

This clonotype was seen more than once but under ten times. CDR3 bases: TGTGCCGGACACCGACAGGGGGGTGCAGATACGCAGTATTTT. This codes for CAGHRQGGADTQYF. The chain recombines TRBV30 with TRBJ2-3, with 9 bases aligning to TRBD1. The CDR3 extends over 14 amino acids. J gave up 4 bases and V 8 bases, and 10 bases lay outside the gene matches. Germline assignment: CDR1 GTSNPN and CDR2 SVGIG (reference sequence).

CDR3 bases: TGTGCCAGCAGCAACGGAGGGAACACCGGGGAGCTGTTTTTT. Translating gives CASSNGGNTGELFF. J is TRBJ2-2 and V is TRBV28; tentative D call: TRBD2 (5 bases). The CDR3 length is 14 residues. V shed 6 bases and J shed 1 base, with 9 bases lying between them. CDR1 is MDHEN and CDR2 is SYDVKM in the germline V gene.

The J gene is TRBJ2-1, the V gene TRBV12-3 or TRBV12-4, with D tentatively TRBD2 (7 bases). The CDR3 spans 14 residues. V was shortened by 6 bases and J by 2 bases, with 11 bases between the two germline ends. The CDR3 DNA reads TGTGCCAGCAGAGGGGGGGGAACCTACAATGAGCAGTTCTTC. It specifies CASRGGGTYNEQFF.

The rearrangement joins TRBV20-1 to TRBJ1-1; 7 bases map to TRBD1. CDR1 is DFQATT and CDR2 is SNEGSKA in the germline V gene (reference sequence). CDR3 length: 14 amino acids. The trim removed 1 base at V and 1 base at J, leaving 3 bases unmatched. This CDR3 is CSARAGQTNTEAFF. CDR3 coding DNA: TGCAGTGCTAGAGCGGGACAGACGAACACTGAAGCTTTCTTT.

This sequence joins TRBV14 and TRBJ1-5, with unresolved D. CDR3 size: 14 residues. The V gene's germline CDR1 is SGHDN and CDR2 FVKESK. The V end was cut by 2 bases, the J end by 3 bases, with 8 bases between. Here the CDR3 DNA reads TGTGCCAGCAGCCAATCGGTATCCAATCAGCCCCAGCATTTT. Amino acid sequence: CASSQSVSNQPQHF.

This clonotype was observed a single time. The chain employs TRBV6-1 and TRBJ2-3, with D maybe TRBD1 (5 bases). CDR3 size: 13 residues. Germline CDR1 reads MNHNS; CDR2 reads SASEGT. V shed 8 bases and J shed 2 bases, with 11 bases lying between them. CDR3: CASQRQITDTQYF. Here the CDR3 DNA reads TGTGCCAGCCAGAGACAGATCACAGATACGCAGTATTTT.

This clonotype has only a few counts. DNA of the CDR3: TGTGCCAGCAGTGAAAACTGGGGGAGGACTGAGCAGTTCTTC. Translating gives CASSENWGRTEQFF. V is TRBV6-1 and J is TRBJ2-1, with TRBD2 as a possible D gene (6 bases). CDR1 is MNHNS, CDR2 SASEGT, per germline. CDR3 size: 14 residues. The V and J ends lost 2 bases and 9 bases respectively, with 14 bases between them.

This chain joins TRBV20-1 and TRBJ2-7; 8 bases match TRBD1. The CDR3 is made up of 15 amino acids. Germline CDR1 and CDR2: DFQATT and SNEGSKA (reference sequence). The V and J ends lost 4 bases and 7 bases, in that order; junction bases with no gene match: 15. CDR3 loop: CSATHRGLGYNEQYF. In DNA form, the CDR3 reads TGCAGTGCTACACACAGGGGGTTAGGGTACAATGAGCAGTACTTC.

This chain connects TRBV6-4 to TRBJ2-3; 8 bases are a match to TRBD2. V dropped 3 bases and J dropped 3; count of bases not matched to a gene: 5. There are 15 residues in the CDR3. Germline values: CDR1 MRHNA, CDR2 SNTAGT. The CDR3 nucleotides are TGTGCCAGCAGTGATGAAAGCGGGAGTACAGATACGCAGTATTTT. Protein product: CASSDESGSTDTQYF.

V usage is TRBV7-9 and J usage is TRBJ2-2, with D possibly matching TRBD2 (5 bases). Looked up from germline, CDR1 is SEHNR and CDR2 is FQNEAQ (reference sequence). CDR3 length: 13 amino acids. The V and J ends lost 6 bases and 7 bases respectively, with 12 bases between them. CDR3 loop: CASSPPGIGELFF. The CDR3 nucleotides are TGTGCCAGCAGTCCACCGGGGATCGGGGAGCTGTTTTTT.

This clonotype was seen a few times. V usage is TRBV28 and J usage is TRBJ2-6, with TRBD1 matching over 9 bases. The junction had 6 bases not matched to a gene; V was cut back by 11 bases and J by 4 bases. The CDR3 has 14 residues. Germline CDR1 and CDR2: MDHEN and SYDVKM. The CDR3 bases are TGTGCCTGCATCGGGACAGGGGGGGCCAACGTCCTGACTTTC. Encoded protein: CACIGTGGANVLTF. Full variable domain (remainder filled in from reference TRBV28 and TRBJ2-6): DVKVTQSSRYLVKRTGEKVFLECVQDMDHENMFWYRQDPGLGLRLIYFSYDVKMKEKGDIPEGYSVSREKKERFSLILESASTNQTSMYLCACIGTGGANVLTFGAGSRLTVL.

This clonotype was seen a handful of times. The rearrangement links TRBV28 to TRBJ2-7; D tentatively reads TRBD1 or TRBD2 (7 bases each). The germline CDR1 and CDR2 sequences are MDHEN and SYDVKM. The CDR3 length is 15 residues. Trimming removed 6 bases at V and 1 base at J, with 16 bases between. CDR3 nucleotides: TGTGCCAGCAGCCCCCAGGGGGGGTTTTCCTACGAGCAGTACTTC. It codes for CASSPQGGFSYEQYF.

V gene TRBV5-1 combines with J gene TRBJ2-7; TRBD2 aligns across 9 bases. This CDR3 comprises 15 residues. The trim removed 7 bases at V and 4 bases at J, leaving 12 bases unmatched. Germline V gene lookup returns CDR1 SGHRS and CDR2 YFSETQ. The CDR3 region has the DNA TGCGCCAGCGCGCCCTTTAGCGGGAGTGAATACGAGCAGTACTTC. Protein: CASAPFSGSEYEQYF.

This clonotype was observed a handful of times. This chain links TRBV5-8 with TRBJ2-3; 11 nucleotides agree with TRBD2. Trimming removed 2 bases from V and 5 bases from J; junction bases left unmatched: 7. This CDR3 region has 16 residues. Germline assignment: CDR1 SGHTS and CDR2 YDEGEE. The CDR3 nucleotides read TGTGCCAGCAGCTTTAGCGGGGGGGCGAAGGGAGATACGCAGTATTTT. Its translation: CASSFSGGAKGDTQYF.

This clonotype occurred a few times. This sequence joins TRBV15 and TRBJ2-7; D is perhaps TRBD1 (7 bases). The CDR3 totals 17 residues. Germline V gene lookup returns CDR1 LNHNV and CDR2 YYDKDF (reference sequence). Trimming stripped 2 bases from V and 4 bases from J, with 21 bases between. DNA for the CDR3: TGTGCCACCAGCAGAAGCCATGGAGGGGGCTTGCAATACGAGCAGTACTTC. This sequence encodes CATSRSHGGGLQYEQYF.

About this clonotype itself: The junction does not match germline at one end; this may be a read error. CDR3 bases: TGCAGCGTTGAAGATCGGGTAAACTATGGCTGCACCTTC. It translates to CSVEDRVNYGCTF. V gene TRBV29-1 combines with J gene TRBJ1-2; D remains unclear. The length of the CDR3 is 13 residues. Germline lookup yields CDR1 SQVTM and CDR2 ANQGSEA.

The V call is TRBV20-1, the J call TRBJ2-1; tentatively, D is TRBD2 (6 bases). This CDR3 has 16 residues. In germline, CDR1 is DFQATT, CDR2 SNEGSKA (reference sequence). Trimming left V 0 bases short and J 3 bases short, with 15 bases between. The CDR3 DNA is TGCAGTGCTAGAGATAGTCTCGGCGGGATCTACAATGAGCAGTTCTTC. Its translation: CSARDSLGGIYNEQFF.